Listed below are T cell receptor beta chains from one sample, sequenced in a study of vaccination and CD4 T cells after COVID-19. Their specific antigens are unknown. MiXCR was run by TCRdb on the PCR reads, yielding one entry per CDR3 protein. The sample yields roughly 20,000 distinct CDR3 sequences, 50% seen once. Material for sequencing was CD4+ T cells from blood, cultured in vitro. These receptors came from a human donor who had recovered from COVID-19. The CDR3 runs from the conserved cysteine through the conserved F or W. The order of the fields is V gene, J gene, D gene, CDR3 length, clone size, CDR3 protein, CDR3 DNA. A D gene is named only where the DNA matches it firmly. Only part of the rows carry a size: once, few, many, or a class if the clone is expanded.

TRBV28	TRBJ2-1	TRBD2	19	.	CASEISTTTSGLTYNEQFF	TGTGCCAGCGAAATTTCTACCACCACTAGCGGTCTTACCTACAATGAGCAGTTCTTC
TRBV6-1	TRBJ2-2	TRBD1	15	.	CASSPGTGITGELFF	TGTGCCAGCAGTCCCGGGACAGGGATCACCGGGGAGCTGTTTTTT
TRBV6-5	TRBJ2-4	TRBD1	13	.	CASSYSTGDIQYF	TGTGCCAGCAGTTACTCGACAGGGGACATTCAGTACTTC
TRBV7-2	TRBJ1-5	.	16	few	CASSLGKGRGNQPQHF	TGTGCCAGCAGCTTGGGGAAGGGTCGGGGCAATCAGCCCCAGCATTTT
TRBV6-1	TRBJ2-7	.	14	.	CASSAGRPVYEQYF	TGTGCCAGCAGTGCGGGCCGCCCTGTCTACGAGCAGTACTTC
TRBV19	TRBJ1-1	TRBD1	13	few	CASGQGAWTEAFF	TGTGCCAGTGGACAGGGGGCTTGGACTGAAGCTTTCTTT
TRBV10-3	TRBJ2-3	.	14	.	CAISEGGHTDTQYF	TGTGCCATCAGTGAGGGCGGACACACAGATACGCAGTATTTT
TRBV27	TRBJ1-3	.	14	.	CASSLGTTGNTIYF	TGTGCCAGCAGTTTAGGGACAACAGGAAACACCATATATTTT
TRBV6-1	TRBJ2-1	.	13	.	CASSRRWGERQFF	TGTGCCAGCAGTCGTCGGTGGGGGGAGCGGCAGTTCTTC
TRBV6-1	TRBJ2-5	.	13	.	CASGRARGETQYF	TGTGCCAGCGGGCGGGCCAGGGGTGAGACCCAGTACTTC
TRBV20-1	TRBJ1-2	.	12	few	CSAPPGSYGYTF	TGCAGTGCCCCCCCGGGGAGCTATGGCTACACCTTC
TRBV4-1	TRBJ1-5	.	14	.	CASSQVARQQPQHF	TGCGCCAGCAGCCAAGTTGCAAGGCAACAGCCCCAGCATTTT
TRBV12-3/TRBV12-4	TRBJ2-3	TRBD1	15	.	CASSVEQGVADTQYF	TGTGCCAGCAGCGTAGAACAGGGGGTGGCAGATACGCAGTATTTT
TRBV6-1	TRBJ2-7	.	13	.	CAAGSGLAYEQYF	TGTGCGGCCGGCAGCGGGTTAGCCTACGAGCAGTACTTC
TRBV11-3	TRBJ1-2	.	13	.	CASSLTGVYGYTF	TGTGCCAGCAGCCTAACCGGGGTCTATGGCTACACCTTC
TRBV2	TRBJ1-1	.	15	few	CASSETRTANTEAFF	TGTGCCAGCAGTGAAACGAGGACAGCTAACACTGAAGCTTTCTTT
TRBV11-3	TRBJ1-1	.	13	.	CASSSYRDTEAFF	TGTGCCAGCAGCTCCTATAGGGATACTGAAGCTTTCTTT
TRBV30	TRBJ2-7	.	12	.	CAWSKGRDEQYF	TGTGCCTGGAGTAAGGGCAGGGACGAGCAGTACTTC
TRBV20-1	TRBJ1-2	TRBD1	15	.	CSARDSGRGGYGYTF	TGCAGTGCTAGAGATTCTGGCAGGGGGGGCTATGGCTACACCTTC
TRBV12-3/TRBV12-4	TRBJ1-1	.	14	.	CASSLAARGAEAFF	TGTGCCAGCAGTTTAGCGGCCAGAGGGGCTGAAGCTTTCTTT
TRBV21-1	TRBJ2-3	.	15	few	CASSKGRFGADTQYF	TGTGCCAGCAGCAAGGGCAGATTTGGTGCAGATACGCAGTATTTT
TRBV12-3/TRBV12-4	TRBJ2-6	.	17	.	CASSQGGRRSGANVLTF	TGTGCCAGCAGCCAAGGGGGAAGGAGGTCTGGGGCCAACGTCCTGACTTTC
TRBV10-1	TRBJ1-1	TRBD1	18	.	CASSEEMGDSSENTEAFF	TGCGCCAGCAGTGAAGAAATGGGGGACAGTAGTGAAAACACTGAAGCTTTCTTT
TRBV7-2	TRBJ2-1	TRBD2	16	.	CASRHRRGGSYNEQFF	TGTGCCAGCAGACATAGGCGCGGGGGGTCCTACAATGAGCAGTTCTTC
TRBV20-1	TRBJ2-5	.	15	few	CSARDGGHIQETQYF	TGCAGTGCTAGAGATGGCGGGCACATTCAAGAGACCCAGTACTTC
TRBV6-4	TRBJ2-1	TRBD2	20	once	CASSAQAGGRALGAYNEQFF	TGTGCCAGCAGTGCCCAGGCTGGCGGGAGGGCCCTGGGCGCCTACAATGAGCAGTTCTTC
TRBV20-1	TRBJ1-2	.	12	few	CSALDYVYGYTF	TGCAGTGCCCTAGACTATGTCTATGGCTACACCTTC
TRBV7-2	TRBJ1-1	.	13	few	CASSLDPNTEAFF	TGTGCCAGCAGCTTAGATCCGAACACTGAAGCTTTCTTT
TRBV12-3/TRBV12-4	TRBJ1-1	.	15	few	CASTLQGLMNTEAFF	TGTGCCAGCACCCTTCAGGGCCTTATGAACACTGAAGCTTTCTTT
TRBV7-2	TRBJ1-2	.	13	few	CASNPGGVYGYTF	TGTGCCAGCAACCCTGGGGGAGTGTATGGCTACACCTTC
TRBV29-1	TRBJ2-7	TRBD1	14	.	CSVGEPGQGWEQYF	TGCAGCGTGGGGGAACCGGGACAGGGGTGGGAGCAGTACTTC
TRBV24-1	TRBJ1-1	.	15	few	CATSDSQSRGTEAFF	TGTGCCACCAGTGATTCGCAGTCAAGGGGCACTGAAGCTTTCTTT
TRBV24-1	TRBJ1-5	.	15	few	CATSDPTDGNQPQHF	TGTGCCACCAGTGATCCAACGGACGGGAATCAGCCCCAGCATTTT